The clone carrying this TCR beta chain has ten or more counts. Its matching antigen is unknown. This beta chain is an off-target read within a library intended for alpha chains, so its frequency means little. This specimen belongs to a study of spatial heterogeneity in lung cancer. About the research overall: Within tumor regions, the number of TCR transcripts tracked closely with a T cell module score obtained from matched bulk RNA-seq.

TCRdb ran MiXCR on the 5' RACE reads and lists one entry per CDR3 protein. The table includes roughly 18,000 distinct CDR3 sequences, roughly 9% detected once. The time point here: sample taken at primary tumor resection. Whole RNA from tumor, nontumor lung or frozen PBMC was sequenced unsorted. Study-wide results and limits: Intratumoral expanded alpha and beta TCR counts were found to track tumor mutation counts.

The source of this sequence is a female donor with early-stage non-small cell lung cancer. The specimen comprised lung tumor tissue, sampled at surgery.

The CDR3 region has the DNA TGTGCCAGCAGCAAAGCGCGAGGGGGATTAGAGGAGCAGTACTTC. As protein: CASSKARGGLEEQYF. J is TRBJ2-7 and V is TRBV21-1; TRBD1, the table's D call, lacks a check against the DNA. TRBV21-1 is deemed a pseudogene. The CDR3 is 15 amino acids.